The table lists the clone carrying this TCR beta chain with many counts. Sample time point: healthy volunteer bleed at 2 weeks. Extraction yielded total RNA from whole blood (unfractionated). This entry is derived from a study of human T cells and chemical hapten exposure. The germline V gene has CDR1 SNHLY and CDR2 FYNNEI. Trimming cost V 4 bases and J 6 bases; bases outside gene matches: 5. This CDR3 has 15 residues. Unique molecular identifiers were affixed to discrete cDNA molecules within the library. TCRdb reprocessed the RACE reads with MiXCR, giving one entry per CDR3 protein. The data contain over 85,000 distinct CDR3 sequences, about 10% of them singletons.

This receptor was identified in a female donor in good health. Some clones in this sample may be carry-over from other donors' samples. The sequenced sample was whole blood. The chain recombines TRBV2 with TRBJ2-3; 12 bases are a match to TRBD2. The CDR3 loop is CASSVSSGRADTQYF. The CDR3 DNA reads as TGTGCCAGCAGTGTATCTAGCGGGAGGGCCGATACGCAGTATTTT.